This is a list of T cell receptor beta chains from one sample in a study of blood T cell repertoires in COVID-19. Method: immunoSEQ multiplex PCR; TCRdb's copy keeps in-frame clones and lacks some. The repertoire consists of fewer than 350,000 clones, with about 86% occurring once and the leading ten covering under 3%. The sequenced material came from peripheral blood. The receptors originated from an older woman with active or convalescent COVID-19. Each CDR3 is given without its conserved first and last residue. Each record gives: V gene, clone size, J gene, CDR3 protein. Clone size is shown for a subset of rows, as once, few, many or a class of expanded clone.

V gene: TRBV7-2
clone size: .
J gene: TRBJ1-4
CDR3 protein: ASSLDRDRGEKLF

V gene: TRBV18
clone size: .
J gene: TRBJ2-2
CDR3 protein: ASSPPGLAGGRGTGELF

V gene: TRBV5-1
clone size: .
J gene: TRBJ2-1
CDR3 protein: ASSLLWQGQIGPYNEQF

V gene: TRBV30
clone size: once
J gene: TRBJ2-7
CDR3 protein: AAMGGYEQY

V gene: TRBV4-3
clone size: .
J gene: TRBJ1-1
CDR3 protein: ASSRPGNTEAF

V gene: TRBV19
clone size: .
J gene: TRBJ2-3
CDR3 protein: ASSPLGASTDTQY

V gene: TRBV19
clone size: .
J gene: TRBJ1-3
CDR3 protein: ASSWDREAGNTIY

V gene: TRBV3-1/TRBV3-2
clone size: .
J gene: TRBJ1-3
CDR3 protein: ASSPVTGENGNTIY

V gene: TRBV12-3/TRBV12-4
clone size: .
J gene: TRBJ1-2
CDR3 protein: ASSFGGGYT

V gene: TRBV20-1
clone size: .
J gene: TRBJ2-3
CDR3 protein: SASLADTQY

V gene: TRBV15
clone size: .
J gene: TRBJ1-6
CDR3 protein: ATSRLGSNSPLH

V gene: TRBV5-1
clone size: .
J gene: TRBJ2-5
CDR3 protein: ASSRMDRAQETQY

V gene: TRBV30
clone size: .
J gene: TRBJ2-7
CDR3 protein: AWAPIGYEQY

V gene: TRBV6-2/TRBV6-3
clone size: .
J gene: TRBJ2-4
CDR3 protein: ASSLRGEGLRTIQY

V gene: TRBV19
clone size: .
J gene: TRBJ1-1
CDR3 protein: ASSIWGALNTEAF

V gene: TRBV19
clone size: .
J gene: TRBJ2-2
CDR3 protein: ASSRGQPPRELF

V gene: TRBV7-9
clone size: .
J gene: TRBJ1-1
CDR3 protein: ASSFDRARAF

V gene: TRBV4-1
clone size: .
J gene: TRBJ1-5
CDR3 protein: ASSQSFRQPQH

V gene: TRBV16
clone size: .
J gene: TRBJ1-5
CDR3 protein: ASSQTGTEVPQPQH

V gene: TRBV28
clone size: .
J gene: TRBJ1-4
CDR3 protein: ASSLGQRVF

V gene: TRBV30
clone size: .
J gene: TRBJ2-5
CDR3 protein: AWSPGFGGGGQETQY

V gene: TRBV5-1
clone size: .
J gene: TRBJ2-3
CDR3 protein: ASSDLRRGNTDTQY

V gene: TRBV9
clone size: .
J gene: TRBJ2-3
CDR3 protein: ASSVPAGGFLTDTQY

V gene: TRBV4-1
clone size: .
J gene: TRBJ1-4
CDR3 protein: ASSHSGGGKLF

V gene: TRBV6-5
clone size: once
J gene: TRBJ2-1
CDR3 protein: ASSYGDRVNDEQF

V gene: TRBV7-9
clone size: .
J gene: TRBJ1-5
CDR3 protein: ASSLGGYSNQPQH

V gene: TRBV10-3
clone size: .
J gene: TRBJ1-5
CDR3 protein: AIRPGSDQPQH

V gene: TRBV5-1
clone size: once
J gene: TRBJ1-4
CDR3 protein: ASSSDGQREKLF

V gene: TRBV11-2
clone size: .
J gene: TRBJ2-7
CDR3 protein: ASRTWGGRDEQY

V gene: TRBV7-3
clone size: .
J gene: TRBJ2-6
CDR3 protein: ASTSTRAGANVLT

V gene: TRBV7-9
clone size: .
J gene: TRBJ1-5
CDR3 protein: ASSLTVTGGYSNQPQH

V gene: TRBV5-4
clone size: .
J gene: TRBJ2-2
CDR3 protein: ASSLDSPNTGELF

V gene: TRBV7-7
clone size: once
J gene: TRBJ2-2
CDR3 protein: ASSRGTVNTGELF

V gene: TRBV7-6
clone size: .
J gene: TRBJ1-1
CDR3 protein: ASSGTGWNTEAF

V gene: TRBV7-2
clone size: .
J gene: TRBJ1-3
CDR3 protein: ASSLEYTASGNTIY

V gene: TRBV2
clone size: .
J gene: TRBJ2-1
CDR3 protein: ASSKRTSGVPDEQF

V gene: TRBV9
clone size: .
J gene: TRBJ2-1
CDR3 protein: ASSVETGGLYNEQF

V gene: TRBV6-5
clone size: few
J gene: TRBJ2-7
CDR3 protein: ATSAGIYEQY

V gene: TRBV11-1
clone size: .
J gene: TRBJ2-1
CDR3 protein: ASSSRGNSYNEQF

V gene: TRBV19
clone size: .
J gene: TRBJ1-5
CDR3 protein: ASTASGTGKIWNQPQH

V gene: TRBV15
clone size: .
J gene: TRBJ1-2
CDR3 protein: ATSRGGPDTIGYT

V gene: TRBV3-1/TRBV3-2
clone size: .
J gene: TRBJ2-2
CDR3 protein: ASSDNRGAGELF

V gene: TRBV5-6
clone size: .
J gene: TRBJ1-6
CDR3 protein: ASRDRVVASPLH

V gene: TRBV5-1
clone size: .
J gene: TRBJ2-7
CDR3 protein: ASSPGTDLPSEQY